These 26 T cell receptor beta chains were sequenced from one sample in a study of shared clonotypes between healthy human individuals. Here immunoSEQ multiplex PCR was the method, and the copy in TCRdb shows in-frame clones only, minus some. This table holds around 450,000 clones, roughly 80% found once. The sample consisted of PBMCs. These receptors all stem from a woman in her thirties or forties in good health. Some clones in this sample may be carry-over from other donors' samples.

This chain uses TRBV6-1 with TRBJ2-7; no definite D call. Germline V gives CDR1 MNHNS, CDR2 SASEGT. With 1 base removed from V and 0 bases from J, the gap between germline ends came to 10 bases. CDR3 size: 15 residues. The CDR3 nucleotides read TGTGCCAGCAGTGAAGTCGGCAGGAGCTCCTACGAGCAGTACTTC. Encoded protein: CASSEVGRSSYEQYF.

The V and J genes are TRBV5-1 and TRBJ2-7; D might be TRBD2 (6 bases). This CDR3 region has 13 residues. The V gene lost 0 bases and the J gene lost 5 bases, with 9 bases spanning the gap. Germline V gene lookup returns CDR1 SGHRS and CDR2 YFSETQ. CDR3 residues: CASSLASAHEQYF. In DNA, the CDR3 is TGCGCCAGCAGCTTGGCTAGCGCCCACGAGCAGTACTTC.

This clone was seen only once. This rearrangement joins TRBV12-1 to TRBJ2-1. TRBV12-1 has pseudogene status. The CDR3 consists of 16 residues. This CDR3 reads CASRGPAATSYNEQFF. CDR3 coding DNA: TGTGCCAGCAGGGGACCAGCGGCAACCTCCTACAATGAGCAGTTCTTC.

This clone was found a few times. This chain links TRBV19 with TRBJ1-5, with 8 bases lining up with TRBD1. Losses at the gene ends were 10 bases for V and 4 bases for J; bases not matched to a gene: 6. The CDR3 totals 13 residues. Germline-derived CDR1 and CDR2 are LNHDA and SQIVND (reference sequence). The CDR3, as DNA: TGTGCCACCGCCCGGGACAGGAATCAGCCCCAGCATTTT. Amino acid sequence: CATARDRNQPQHF.

The rearrangement uses TRBV28 and TRBJ2-2; D gene ambiguous. Per the germline V gene, CDR1 is MDHEN and CDR2 is SYDVKM. V lost 3 bases and J 1 base, leaving 24 bases between the germline ends. CDR3 length: 20 residues. The CDR3 loop reads CASSFIWPQARVMNTGELFF. The CDR3 DNA sequence: TGTGCCAGCAGTTTCATTTGGCCCCAAGCCCGGGTCATGAACACCGGGGAGCTGTTTTTT.

Only one count was recorded for this clone. V and J are TRBV15 and TRBJ1-5; D uncertain. V lost 1 base and J lost 1, with 11 bases in between. CDR3 length: 16 amino acids. The germline V gene has CDR1 LNHNV and CDR2 YYDKDF (reference sequence). CDR3 bases: TGTGCCACCAGCAGAGCTCCAGACGGAAGCAATCAGCCCCAGCATTTT. This encodes CATSRAPDGSNQPQHF.

The V call is TRBV9, the J call TRBJ2-1, with 13 bases fitting TRBD2. This CDR3 spans 19 amino acids. Germline V gene sequence: CDR1 SGDLS, CDR2 YYNGEE. V shed 1 base, J shed 0 bases, and the junction held 7 bases outside the gene matches. The CDR3 bases are TGTGCCAGCAGCGTATCGGGGACTAGCGGGGTAAGCTCCTACAATGAGCAGTTCTTC. This encodes CASSVSGTSGVSSYNEQFF.

In its sample, this clone was seen a few times. This chain uses TRBV27 with TRBJ2-1; 9 bases agree with TRBD1. The CDR3 runs to 15 residues. CDR1 is MNHEY and CDR2 is SMNVEV in the germline V gene (reference sequence). V lost 4 bases to trimming and J lost 4 bases; unmatched junction nucleotides: 5. In nucleotides, the CDR3 is TGTGCCAGCAGTTCGGAACAGGGGGCGTACAATGAGCAGTTCTTC. Amino acids: CASSSEQGAYNEQFF.

The chain couples TRBV7-6 to TRBJ2-7; unclear D gene. Germline assignment: CDR1 SGHVS and CDR2 FNYEAQ. The CDR3 extends over 14 amino acids. Trimming shortened V by 1 base and J by 1 base, and 8 bases separated the two germline ends. The CDR3 reads CASSLVPNSYEQYF. Written as DNA, the CDR3 is TGTGCCAGCAGCTTAGTCCCCAATTCCTACGAGCAGTACTTC. Full variable domain (outside the CDR3, taken from reference TRBV7-6 and TRBJ2-7): GAGVSQSPRYKVTKRGQDVALRCDPISGHVSLYWYRQALGQGPEFLTYFNYEAQQDKSGLPNDRFSAERPEGSISTLTIQRTEQRDSAMYRCASSLVPNSYEQYFGPGTRLTVT.

The V gene is TRBV5-4, the J gene TRBJ1-2; D is uncertain. V lost 3 bases, J lost 4 bases, and 13 bases lay in between. The CDR3 totals 14 residues. CDR1 is SGHNT and CDR2 is YYREEE in the germline V gene (reference sequence). CDR3 sequence reads: CASSSTTVLYGYTF. CDR3 DNA: TGTGCCAGCAGCTCGACTACAGTCCTCTATGGCTACACCTTC.

Points on this clone: A read error is likely, as this CDR3 ends without the conserved phenylalanine or tryptophan. The DNA is omitted, as the CDR3 cannot be located on it reliably, and the CDR3 follows TCRdb's listing. The J gene is TRBJ2-4, the V gene TRBV16. The CDR3 extends over 13 residues, inclusive of both ends. Germline values: CDR1 KGHSY, CDR2 FQNENV. The CDR3 loop reads CASSFTAQDVLVL.

The chain recombines TRBV5-8 with TRBJ1-5; D uncertain. This CDR3 is built from 11 residues. CDR1 is SGHTS, CDR2 YDEGEE, per germline. Deletions cut 4 bases from V and 5 bases from J, with 4 bases between. Here the CDR3 reads CASSLDQPQHF. CDR3 in DNA: TGTGCCAGCAGCCTCGATCAGCCCCAGCATTTT. Using reference TRBV5-8 and TRBJ1-5 for the parts outside the CDR3, the full variable domain is EAGVTQSPTHLIKTRGQQATLRCSPISGHTSVYWYQQALGLGLQFLLWYDEGEERNRGNFPPRFSGRQFPNYSSELNVNALELEDSALYLCASSLDQPQHFGDGTRLSIL.

V usage is TRBV2 and J usage is TRBJ1-5, with D hard to call. The CDR3 sequence is 12 residues long. With 4 bases removed from V and 7 bases from J, the gap between germline ends came to 8 bases. The germline V gene has CDR1 SNHLY and CDR2 FYNNEI. CDR3 sequence reads: CASSGWAQPQHF. The CDR3 DNA is TGTGCCAGCAGTGGATGGGCACAGCCCCAGCATTTT.

The chain combines TRBV7-2 with TRBJ2-7, with 7 bases identical to TRBD2. Germline V gene data show CDR1 as SGHTA and CDR2 as FQGNSA. There are 14 residues in the CDR3. V lost 4 bases to trimming and J lost 6 bases; unmatched junction nucleotides: 9. CDR3 in amino acids: CASSSGRLVGEQYF. The CDR3 DNA reads as TGTGCCAGCAGCTCCGGGAGGCTAGTCGGCGAGCAGTACTTC.

This clone occurred many times. This sequence joins TRBV7-8 and TRBJ1-1; perhaps TRBD1 as D (6 bases). V was trimmed by 1 base and J by 1 base, leaving 7 bases between them. CDR1 SGHVS and CDR2 FQNEAQ come from the germline V gene. The CDR3 totals 14 residues. The CDR3 DNA is TGTGCCAGCAGCTTAGGAGGGGGGAACACTGAAGCTTTCTTT. Translated: CASSLGGGNTEAFF.

J is TRBJ2-5 and V is TRBV7-2; TRBD1 matches at 9 bases. The J segment lost 5 bases and the V segment lost 0 bases, leaving 7 bases of the junction unmatched. Germline V lookup: CDR1 SGHTA, CDR2 FQGNSA. The CDR3 totals 16 residues. The CDR3 sequence: CASSLAPTGGWETQYF. DNA of the CDR3: TGTGCCAGCAGCTTAGCGCCAACAGGGGGCTGGGAGACCCAGTACTTC.

In this sample, this clone turned up once. The chain links TRBV30 to TRBJ2-3, with D uncertain. Germline CDR1 GTSNPN, CDR2 SVGIG (reference sequence). Deletions cut 4 bases from V and 6 bases from J, with 8 bases between. This CDR3 is 11 amino acids long. CDR3 sequence reads: CAWNLGDTQYF. In DNA, the CDR3 is TGTGCCTGGAATCTTGGGGATACGCAGTATTTT.

J is TRBJ2-3 and V is TRBV7-3; D gene unclear. The V end was cut by 0 bases, the J end by 4 bases, with 5 bases between. CDR3 length equals 13 residues. CDR1 is SGHTA and CDR2 is FQGTGA in the germline V gene. Here the CDR3 DNA reads TGTGCCAGCAGCTTAACGCCCGCAGATACGCAGTATTTT. Its translation: CASSLTPADTQYF.

This clone was seen more than once but under ten times. The rearrangement links TRBV28 to TRBJ2-5; D may correspond to TRBD1 or TRBD2 (5 bases each). CDR3 length: 16 amino acids. Between the trimmed V and J ends, which lost 2 bases and 4 bases, there was a span of 17 bases. Per germline, CDR1 MDHEN and CDR2 SYDVKM. The CDR3 protein is CASSLGAGRRRETQYF. Here the CDR3 DNA reads TGTGCCAGCAGTTTAGGGGCAGGGAGAAGGCGAGAGACCCAGTACTTC.

V is TRBV29-1 and J is TRBJ2-7; perhaps TRBD2 as D (6 bases). The CDR3 runs 13 residues. Germline V gives CDR1 SQVTM, CDR2 ANQGSEA. The V gene lost 5 bases and the J gene lost 7 bases, with 18 bases spanning the gap. CDR3 amino acids: CSVLAGGSREQYF. For the CDR3, the DNA is TGCAGCGTTCTAGCCGGAGGGTCGCGGGAGCAGTACTTC.

This chain joins TRBV27 and TRBJ2-5; D unclear. With 5 bases removed from V and 3 bases from J, the gap between germline ends came to 10 bases. The CDR3 is made up of 13 amino acids. Germline values: CDR1 MNHEY, CDR2 SMNVEV (reference sequence). The CDR3 region has the DNA TGTGCCAGCAGTACGGATTGGGAAGAGACCCAGTACTTC. The encoded protein is CASSTDWEETQYF.

The rearrangement uses TRBV11-2 and TRBJ2-2; 7 bases fit TRBD2. V shed 2 bases and J 6 bases; nucleotides not matched to a gene: 6. There are 15 residues in the CDR3. Germline CDR1 and CDR2: SGHAT and FQNNGV. The CDR3 sequence: CASSLFSTSAGELFF. CDR3 nucleotide sequence: TGTGCCAGCAGCTTATTTAGCACTAGCGCCGGGGAGCTGTTTTTT.

The rearrangement joins TRBV25-1 to TRBJ2-7, with a possible D match to TRBD2 (6 bases). The germline V gene encodes CDR1 MGHDK and CDR2 SYGVNS. V was cut by 5 bases and J by 0 bases, with 8 bases left in between. The length of the CDR3 is 13 residues. The chain's CDR3 is CASSFGGSYEQYF. Here the CDR3 DNA reads TGTGCCAGCAGTTTCGGGGGCTCCTACGAGCAGTACTTC.

The chain employs TRBV30 and TRBJ2-5; D call uncertain. Germline CDR1 is GTSNPN and CDR2 is SVGIG (reference sequence). The CDR3 runs 12 residues. V lost 0 bases, J lost 5 bases, and 7 bases lay in between. The CDR3 sequence: CAWSVLKETQYF. The CDR3 DNA sequence: TGTGCCTGGAGTGTACTGAAGGAGACCCAGTACTTC.

The chain links TRBV9 to TRBJ2-5; D may be TRBD2 (6 bases). Trimming took off 5 bases at V and 2 bases at J, with 10 bases between the two ends. The CDR3 is made up of 13 amino acids. Per germline, CDR1 SGDLS and CDR2 YYNGEE. The DNA for the CDR3 is TGTGCCAGCAGTATCGGGACTCAAGAGACCCAGTACTTC. The encoded protein is CASSIGTQETQYF.

The V and J genes are TRBV6-5 and TRBJ2-7; D is possibly TRBD2 (5 bases). Germline V gene sequence: CDR1 MNHEY, CDR2 SVGAGI. The V end lost 0 bases, the J end lost 4 bases, and 16 bases lay between the germline ends. The CDR3 has 16 residues. In nucleotides, the CDR3 is TGTGCCAGCAGTTACTCGAGCCTAGCTGCGACTTACGAGCAGTACTTC. Translation: CASSYSSLAATYEQYF.